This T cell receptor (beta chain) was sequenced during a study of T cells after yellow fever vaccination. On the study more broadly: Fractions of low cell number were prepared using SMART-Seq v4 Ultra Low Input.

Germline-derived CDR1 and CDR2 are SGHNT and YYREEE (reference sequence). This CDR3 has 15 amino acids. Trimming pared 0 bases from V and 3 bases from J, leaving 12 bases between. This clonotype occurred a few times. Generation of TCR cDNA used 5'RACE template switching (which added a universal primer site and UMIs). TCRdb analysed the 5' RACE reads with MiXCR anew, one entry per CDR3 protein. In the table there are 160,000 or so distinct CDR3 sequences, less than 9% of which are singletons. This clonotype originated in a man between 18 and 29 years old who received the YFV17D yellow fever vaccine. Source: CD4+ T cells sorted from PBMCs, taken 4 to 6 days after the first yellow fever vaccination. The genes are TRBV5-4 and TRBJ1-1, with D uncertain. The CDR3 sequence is CASSLGGPGDTEAFF. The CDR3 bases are TGTGCCAGCAGCTTGGGTGGGCCTGGGGACACTGAAGCTTTCTTT.